This entry features one T cell receptor beta chain sequence. Its specificity is unknown. The sample comes from a study of T cell responses to AZD1222 COVID-19 vaccine. Study-level points and caveats: Among the donors, most were white British and more were female, and clonal diversity was possibly underestimated. A reported finding is that nearly half of spike-specific TCRs target unmutated variant regions. Spike-specific TCRs gained breadth and depth after people received two AZD1222 doses.

The germline V gene encodes CDR1 LGHDT and CDR2 YNNKEL (reference sequence). The CDR3 length is 12 residues. Between the trimmed V and J ends, which lost 3 bases and 4 bases, there was a span of 4 bases. Some clones are missing from TCRdb's copy, which holds only in-frame ones; the method was immunoSEQ multiplex PCR. The repertoire holds roughly 150,000 clones, with around 90% as singletons. Here the sequenced sample was peripheral blood, taken on day 0 of AZD1222 vaccination. The chain uses TRBV3-1 (or the pseudogene TRBV3-2) and TRBJ1-5; D is unclear. This receptor was taken from an adult in good health. CDR3 region: CASSQGNQPQHF. CDR3 nucleotides: TGTGCCAGCAGCCAGGGGAATCAGCCCCAGCATTTT.